A selection of T cell receptor beta chains follows, all from one sample in a study of T-cell reconstitution after alpha-beta-depleted transplantation in children. TCRdb re-derived calls from the PCR reads in MiXCR, one entry per CDR3 protein. Of around 680,000 distinct CDR3 sequences listed, roughly 17% were seen once; the top ten hold 0.8% to 1.1%. Sequenced material: PBMCs from the stem cell graft donor, taken from the stem cell graft. All receptors come from a human donor who donated a stem cell graft to a child with acute myeloid leukemia. CDR3s include the opening cysteine and the closing phenylalanine or tryptophan. A D gene is named only where the DNA matches it firmly. Clone size is not always given. Where it is, it says once, few, many or a class for expanded clones.

DNA: TGCAGCGTTGGCTGGGACGGTTCAGAGACCCAGTACTTC
CDR3: CSVGWDGSETQYF
D: -
size: many
J: TRBJ2-5
V: TRBV29-1

DNA: TGTGCCATCAGACCGGGACTAGCGGGGGGGAGCTCCTACAATGAGCAGTTCTTC
CDR3: CAIRPGLAGGSSYNEQFF
D: TRBD2
size: many
J: TRBJ2-1
V: TRBV10-3

DNA: TGTGCCAGCAGTTTTTTTTTAGGTCAAGAGACCCAGTACTTC
CDR3: CASSFFLGQETQYF
D: -
size: -
J: TRBJ2-5
V: TRBV12-3/TRBV12-4

DNA: TGTGCCAGCAGTGAATCCCGGCGGGGGGGGTACAATGAGCAGTTCTTC
CDR3: CASSESRRGGYNEQFF
D: TRBD2
size: many
J: TRBJ2-1
V: TRBV25-1

DNA: TGCAGTGCTAGGGATCTTGGAAACACCATATATTTT
CDR3: CSARDLGNTIYF
D: -
size: many
J: TRBJ1-3
V: TRBV20-1

DNA: TGCAGTGCTAGAGAAGGGGGGTACCAAGAGACCCAGTACTTC
CDR3: CSAREGGYQETQYF
D: -
size: many
J: TRBJ2-5
V: TRBV20-1

DNA: TGTGCCAGCAGCGGGGGACAGGGAGACACTGAAGCTTTCTTT
CDR3: CASSGGQGDTEAFF
D: TRBD1
size: -
J: TRBJ1-1
V: TRBV7-2

DNA: TGCAGTGCTTCGATGAAGAACGAGCAGTACTTC
CDR3: CSASMKNEQYF
D: -
size: many
J: TRBJ2-7
V: TRBV20-1

DNA: TGCAGCTCGTTCAACACTTTCACAGATACGCAGTATTTT
CDR3: CSSFNTFTDTQYF
D: -
size: many
J: TRBJ2-3
V: TRBV29-1

DNA: TGTGCCAGCAGCCAAGAGCCAAACTCGAACACCGGGGAGCTGTTTTTT
CDR3: CASSQEPNSNTGELFF
D: -
size: -
J: TRBJ2-2
V: TRBV4-2

DNA: TGTGCCAGCAGCCTTACAGGGCCTGAAGCTTTCTTT
CDR3: CASSLTGPEAFF
D: -
size: many
J: TRBJ1-1
V: TRBV12-3/TRBV12-4

DNA: TGCGCCAGCAGCCACGGGGGAATGAGAACAGATACGCAGTATTTT
CDR3: CASSHGGMRTDTQYF
D: -
size: -
J: TRBJ2-3
V: TRBV4-3

DNA: TGCAGTGCTCCTAGACCGTTGGGAGGATACACTGAAGCTTTCTTT
CDR3: CSAPRPLGGYTEAFF
D: -
size: many
J: TRBJ1-1
V: TRBV20-1

DNA: TGCAGTGCAACCAAGGGTGGTCGCCCAGATACGCAGTATTTT
CDR3: CSATKGGRPDTQYF
D: -
size: many
J: TRBJ2-3
V: TRBV20-1

DNA: TGCAGCGCCCGATGGGGGTCCCCGACCACTGAAGCTTTCTTT
CDR3: CSARWGSPTTEAFF
D: -
size: many
J: TRBJ1-1
V: TRBV29-1

DNA: TGCGCCAGCAGTGAGTCGCGGGGACAGACCTACAATGAGCAGTTCTTC
CDR3: CASSESRGQTYNEQFF
D: -
size: -
J: TRBJ2-1
V: TRBV10-1

DNA: TGTGCCAGCAGGATGACTGGGACCGGGGAGCTGTTTTTT
CDR3: CASRMTGTGELFF
D: -
size: many
J: TRBJ2-2
V: TRBV2

DNA: TGCGCCAGCAGCCAAGACACGGAGGCCGAAAAACTGTTTTTT
CDR3: CASSQDTEAEKLFF
D: -
size: -
J: TRBJ1-4
V: TRBV4-1

DNA: TGCAGTGCTAGGGATGGGTGGGGTGAGGCCCGAAACACTGAAGCTTTCTTT
CDR3: CSARDGWGEARNTEAFF
D: -
size: few
J: TRBJ1-1
V: TRBV20-1